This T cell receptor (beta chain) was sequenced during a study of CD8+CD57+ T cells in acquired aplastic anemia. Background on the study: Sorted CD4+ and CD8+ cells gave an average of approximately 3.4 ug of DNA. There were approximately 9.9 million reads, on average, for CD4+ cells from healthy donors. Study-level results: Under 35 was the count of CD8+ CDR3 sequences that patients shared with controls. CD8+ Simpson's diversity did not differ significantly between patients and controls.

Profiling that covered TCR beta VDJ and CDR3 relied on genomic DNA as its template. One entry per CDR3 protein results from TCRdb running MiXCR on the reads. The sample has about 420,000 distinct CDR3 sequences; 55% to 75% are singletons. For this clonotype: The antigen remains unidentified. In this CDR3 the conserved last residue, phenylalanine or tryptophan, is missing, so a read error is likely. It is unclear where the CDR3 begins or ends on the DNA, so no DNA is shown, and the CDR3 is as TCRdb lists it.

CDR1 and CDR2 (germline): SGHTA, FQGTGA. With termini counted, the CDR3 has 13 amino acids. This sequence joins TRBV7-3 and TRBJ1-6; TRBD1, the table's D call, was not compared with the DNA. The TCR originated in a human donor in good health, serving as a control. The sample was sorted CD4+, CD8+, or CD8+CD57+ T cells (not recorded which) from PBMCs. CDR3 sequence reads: CASSLVPGQPTDT.